The clone carrying this T cell receptor beta chain has at least ten counts. This sample was included in a study of read filtering for tumor transcriptome and immune sequencing. Study context: Roughly 8 patients were R-ISS I, approximately 15 were R-ISS II, more than five were R-ISS III. IR-seq gave about 3.5 to 11 million TCR reads per sample; RNA-seq gave roughly 75 to 1,300.

Molecular barcoded adaptors covering alpha/delta and beta/gamma chains were used on roughly 400 ng RNA. TCRdb analysed the reads with MiXCR anew, one entry per CDR3 protein. The sample has around 130,000 distinct CDR3 sequences; 10% to 15% are singletons. Germline V CDR1 and CDR2: LNHDA, SQIVND (reference sequence). The ends lost 6 bases at V and 4 bases at J; junction bases unmatched: 8. There are 15 residues in the CDR3. The TCR originated in a donor over 35 with multiple myeloma. Sequencing used a population of CD138-negative cells sorted from bone marrow. V usage is TRBV19 and J usage is TRBJ2-2; 7 positions match TRBD2. The CDR3 DNA reads as TGTGCCAGTAGCCCACTAGCGAGCTTCACCGGGGAGCTGTTTTTT. Translated, it gives CASSPLASFTGELFF.